This T cell receptor beta chain came from a study of shared clonotypes between healthy human individuals. CDR3 length equals 15 residues. Germline V gives CDR1 SNHLY, CDR2 FYNNEI. The V end lost 3 bases, the J end lost 8 bases, and 16 bases lay between the germline ends. Method: immunoSEQ multiplex PCR; TCRdb's copy keeps in-frame clones and lacks some. The sample lists roughly 2.5 million clones; around 90% were seen once. This receptor was taken from a man between 18 and 29 years old in good health. This chain links TRBV2 with TRBJ2-2, with D perhaps matching TRBD1 (6 bases). The sequenced sample consisted of naive CD4+ T cells sorted from blood. Specified subset: CD45RA+ positively selected. CDR3 loop: CASSETGAWRGELFF. CDR3 nucleotides: TGTGCCAGCAGTGAGACAGGAGCGTGGAGAGGGGAGCTGTTTTTT.